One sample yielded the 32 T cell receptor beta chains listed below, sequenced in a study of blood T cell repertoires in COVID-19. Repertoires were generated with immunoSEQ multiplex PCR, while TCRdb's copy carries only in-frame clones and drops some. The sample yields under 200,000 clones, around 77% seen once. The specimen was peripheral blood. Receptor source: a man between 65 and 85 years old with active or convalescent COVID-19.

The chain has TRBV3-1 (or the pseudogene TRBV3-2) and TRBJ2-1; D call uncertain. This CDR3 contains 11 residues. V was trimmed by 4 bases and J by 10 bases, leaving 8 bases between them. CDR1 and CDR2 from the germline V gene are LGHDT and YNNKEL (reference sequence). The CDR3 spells CASSRSSEQFF. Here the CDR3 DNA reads TGTGCCAGCAGCCGCAGTTCGGAGCAGTTCTTC.

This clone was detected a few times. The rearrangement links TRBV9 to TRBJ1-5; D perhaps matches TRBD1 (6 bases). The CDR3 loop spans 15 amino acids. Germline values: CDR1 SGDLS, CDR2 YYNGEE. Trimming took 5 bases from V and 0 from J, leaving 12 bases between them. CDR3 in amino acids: CASSPGGHSNQPQHF. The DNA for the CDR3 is TGTGCCAGCAGTCCGGGGGGCCATAGCAATCAGCCCCAGCATTTT.

This CDR3 reads CASSDRQVLNTGELFF. CDR3 DNA: TGTGCCAGCAGCGACCGACAGGTCCTAAACACCGGGGAGCTGTTTTTT. The chain links TRBV9 to TRBJ2-2, with D maybe TRBD1 (6 bases). Germline values: CDR1 SGDLS, CDR2 YYNGEE. This CDR3 has 16 residues. V lost 3 bases, J lost 2 bases, and 14 bases lay in between.

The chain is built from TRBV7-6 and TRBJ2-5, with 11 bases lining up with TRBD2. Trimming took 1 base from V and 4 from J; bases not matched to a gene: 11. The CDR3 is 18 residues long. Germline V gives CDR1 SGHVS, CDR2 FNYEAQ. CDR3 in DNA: TGTGCCAGCAGCTTAGGTGTAGCGGGGGGGCTGGGTAGAGAGACCCAGTACTTC. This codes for CASSLGVAGGLGRETQYF.

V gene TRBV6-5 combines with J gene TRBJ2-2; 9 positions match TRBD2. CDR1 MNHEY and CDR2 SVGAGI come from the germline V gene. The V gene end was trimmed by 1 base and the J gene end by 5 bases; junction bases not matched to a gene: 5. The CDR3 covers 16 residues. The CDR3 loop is CASSYFLSGSTGELFF. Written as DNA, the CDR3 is TGTGCCAGCAGTTACTTCCTTAGCGGGAGTACCGGGGAGCTGTTTTTT.

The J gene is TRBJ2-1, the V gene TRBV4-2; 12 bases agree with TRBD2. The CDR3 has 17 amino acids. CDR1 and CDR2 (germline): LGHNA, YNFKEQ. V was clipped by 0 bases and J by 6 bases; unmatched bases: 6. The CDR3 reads CASSQDLLAGGLNEQFF. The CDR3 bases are TGTGCCAGCAGCCAAGATCTTCTAGCGGGGGGGCTCAATGAGCAGTTCTTC.

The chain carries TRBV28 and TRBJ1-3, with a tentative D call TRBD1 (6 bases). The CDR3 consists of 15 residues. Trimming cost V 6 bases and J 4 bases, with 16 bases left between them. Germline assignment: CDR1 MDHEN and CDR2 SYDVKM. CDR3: CASRTNRDTGNTIYF. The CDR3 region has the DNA TGTGCCAGCAGGACGAACCGGGACACAGGAAACACCATATATTTT.

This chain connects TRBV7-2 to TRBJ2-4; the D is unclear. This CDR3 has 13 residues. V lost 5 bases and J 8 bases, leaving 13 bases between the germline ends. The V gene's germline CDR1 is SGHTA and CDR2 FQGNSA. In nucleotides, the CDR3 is TGTGCCAGCAGCGTGGCCTCGATGGACATTCAGTACTTC. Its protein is CASSVASMDIQYF.

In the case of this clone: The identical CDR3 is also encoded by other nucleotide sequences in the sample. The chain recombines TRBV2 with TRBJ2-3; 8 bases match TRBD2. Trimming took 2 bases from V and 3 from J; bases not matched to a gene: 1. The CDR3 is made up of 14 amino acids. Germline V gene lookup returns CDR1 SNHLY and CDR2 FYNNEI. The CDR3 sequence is CASSESSGTDTQYF. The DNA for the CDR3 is TGTGCCAGCAGTGAATCTAGCGGGACAGATACGCAGTATTTT.

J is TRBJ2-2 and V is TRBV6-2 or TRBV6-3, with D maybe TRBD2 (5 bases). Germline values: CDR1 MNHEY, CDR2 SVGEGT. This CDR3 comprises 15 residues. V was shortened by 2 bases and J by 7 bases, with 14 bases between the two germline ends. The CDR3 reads CASSYARGFGGELFF. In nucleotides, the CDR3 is TGTGCCAGCAGTTACGCACGGGGATTCGGCGGGGAGCTGTTTTTT.

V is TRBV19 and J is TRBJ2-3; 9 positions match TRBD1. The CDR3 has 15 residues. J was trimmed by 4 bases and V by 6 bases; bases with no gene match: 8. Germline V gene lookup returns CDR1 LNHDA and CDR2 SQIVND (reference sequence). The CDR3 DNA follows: TGTGCCAGTAGGAAGAACAGGGGGCGGGCAGATACGCAGTATTTT. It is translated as CASRKNRGRADTQYF.

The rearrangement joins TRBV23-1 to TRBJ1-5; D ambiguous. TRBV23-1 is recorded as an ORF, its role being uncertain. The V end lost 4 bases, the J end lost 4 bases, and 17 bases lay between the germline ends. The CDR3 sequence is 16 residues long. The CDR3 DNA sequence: TGCGCCAGCAGTCCCCGGCGGGCTCAATTGAATCAGCCCCAGCATTTT. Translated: CASSPRRAQLNQPQHF.

CDR3 nucleotides: TGTGCCAGCTACCCGATTTCCCTGACAGGGGACACTGAAGCTTTCTTT. Its protein is CASYPISLTGDTEAFF. The chain has TRBV6-6 and TRBJ1-1; 8 nucleotides match TRBD1. The germline V gene has CDR1 MNHNY and CDR2 SVGAGI (reference sequence). With V trimmed by 8 bases and J by 3 bases, 14 bases remained unmatched. The CDR3 sequence is 16 residues long.

The CDR3 DNA sequence: TGTGCCATCAGTGAGTTGTGGACACGGAGTGGGCACACTGAAGCTTTCTTT. Amino acids: CAISELWTRSGHTEAFF. The genes are TRBV10-3 and TRBJ1-1, with D perhaps TRBD1 (5 bases). Germline CDR1 ENHRY, CDR2 SYGVKD. Trimming took 1 base from V and 3 from J, leaving 18 bases between them. CDR3 length: 17 residues.

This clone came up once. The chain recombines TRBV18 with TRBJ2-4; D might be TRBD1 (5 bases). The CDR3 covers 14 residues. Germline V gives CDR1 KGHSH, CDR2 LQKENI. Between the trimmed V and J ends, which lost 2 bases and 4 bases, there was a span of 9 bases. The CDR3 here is CASSPSGSKNIQYF. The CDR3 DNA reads TGTGCCAGCTCACCATCAGGGTCTAAAAACATTCAGTACTTC.

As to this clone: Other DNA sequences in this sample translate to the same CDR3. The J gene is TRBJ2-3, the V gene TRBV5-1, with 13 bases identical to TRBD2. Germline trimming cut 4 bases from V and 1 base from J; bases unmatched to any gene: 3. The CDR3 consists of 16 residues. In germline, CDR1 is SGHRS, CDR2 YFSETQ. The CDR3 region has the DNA TGCGCCAGCAGCCCAGGACTAGCGGGAGGCACAGATACGCAGTATTTT. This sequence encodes CASSPGLAGGTDTQYF.

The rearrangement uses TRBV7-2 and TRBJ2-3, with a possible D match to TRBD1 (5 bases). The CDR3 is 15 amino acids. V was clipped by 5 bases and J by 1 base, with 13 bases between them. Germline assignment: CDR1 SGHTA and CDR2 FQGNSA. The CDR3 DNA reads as TGTGCCAGCAGCGGGGCTGCAGGAGGCACAGATACGCAGTATTTT. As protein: CASSGAAGGTDTQYF. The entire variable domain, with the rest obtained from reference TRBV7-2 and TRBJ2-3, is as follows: GAGVSQSPSNKVTEKGKDVELRCDPISGHTALYWYRQSLGQGLEFLIYFQGNSAPDKSGLPSDRFSAERTGGSVSTLTIQRTQQEDSAVYLCASSGAAGGTDTQYFGPGTRLTVL.

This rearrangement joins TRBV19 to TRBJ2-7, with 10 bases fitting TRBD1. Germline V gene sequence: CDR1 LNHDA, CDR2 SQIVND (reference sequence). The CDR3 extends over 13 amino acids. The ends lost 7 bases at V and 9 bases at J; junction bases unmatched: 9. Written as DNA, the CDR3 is TGTGCCAGTATCGGGACAGGGGAAGACGTGCAGTACTTC. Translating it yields CASIGTGEDVQYF.

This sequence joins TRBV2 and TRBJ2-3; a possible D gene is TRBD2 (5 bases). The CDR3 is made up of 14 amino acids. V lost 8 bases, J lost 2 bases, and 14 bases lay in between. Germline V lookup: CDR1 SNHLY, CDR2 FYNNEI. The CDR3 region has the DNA TGTGCCAGCTCGAGCGGCCTGTACACAGATACGCAGTATTTT. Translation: CASSSGLYTDTQYF.

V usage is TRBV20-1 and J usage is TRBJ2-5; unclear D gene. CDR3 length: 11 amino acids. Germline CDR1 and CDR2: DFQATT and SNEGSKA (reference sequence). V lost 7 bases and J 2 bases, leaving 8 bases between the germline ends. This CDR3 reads CSVTTQETQYF. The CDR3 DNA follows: TGCAGTGTCACTACTCAAGAGACCCAGTACTTC.

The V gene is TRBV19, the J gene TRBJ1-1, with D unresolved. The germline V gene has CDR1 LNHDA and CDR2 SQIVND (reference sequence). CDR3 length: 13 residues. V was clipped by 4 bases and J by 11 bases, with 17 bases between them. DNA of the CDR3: TGTGCCAGTAGTAACCTCGGACTCCCGTGGGCTTTCTTT. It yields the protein CASSNLGLPWAFF.

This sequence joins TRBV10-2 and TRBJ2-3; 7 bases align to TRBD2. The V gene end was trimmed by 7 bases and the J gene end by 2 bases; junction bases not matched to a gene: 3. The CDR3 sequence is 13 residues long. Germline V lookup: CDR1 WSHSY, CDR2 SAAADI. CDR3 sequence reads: CASTSGNTDTQYF. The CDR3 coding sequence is TGCGCCAGCACCAGCGGGAACACAGATACGCAGTATTTT.

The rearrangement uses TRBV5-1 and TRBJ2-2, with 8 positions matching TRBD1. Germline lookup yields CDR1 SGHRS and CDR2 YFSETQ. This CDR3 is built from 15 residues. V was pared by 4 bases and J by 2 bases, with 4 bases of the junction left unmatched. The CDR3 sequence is CASSPGQENTGELFF. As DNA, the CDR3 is TGCGCCAGCAGCCCGGGACAGGAAAACACCGGGGAGCTGTTTTTT.

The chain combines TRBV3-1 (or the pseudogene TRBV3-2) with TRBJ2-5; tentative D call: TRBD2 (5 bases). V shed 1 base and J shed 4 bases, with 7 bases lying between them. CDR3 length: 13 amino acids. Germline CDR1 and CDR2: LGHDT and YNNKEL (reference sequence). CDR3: CASSQVGGETQYF. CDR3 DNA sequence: TGTGCCAGCAGCCAAGTCGGAGGAGAGACCCAGTACTTC.

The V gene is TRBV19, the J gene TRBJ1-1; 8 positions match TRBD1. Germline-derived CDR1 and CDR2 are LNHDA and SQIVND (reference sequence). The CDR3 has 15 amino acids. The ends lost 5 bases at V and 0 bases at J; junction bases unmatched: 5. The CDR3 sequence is CASSYTRGLNTEAFF. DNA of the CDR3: TGTGCCAGTAGTTATACCAGGGGGCTGAACACTGAAGCTTTCTTT. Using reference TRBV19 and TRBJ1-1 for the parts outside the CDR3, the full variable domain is DGGITQSPKYLFRKEGQNVTLSCEQNLNHDAMYWYRQDPGQGLRLIYYSQIVNDFQKGDIAEGYSVSREKKESFPLTVTSAQKNPTAFYLCASSYTRGLNTEAFFGQGTRLTVV.

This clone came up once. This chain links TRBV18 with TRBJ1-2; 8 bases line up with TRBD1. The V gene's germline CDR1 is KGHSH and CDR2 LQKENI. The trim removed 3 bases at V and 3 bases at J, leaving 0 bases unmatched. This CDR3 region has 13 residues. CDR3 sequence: CASSPTGDYGYTF. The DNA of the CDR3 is TGTGCCAGCTCACCGACAGGGGACTATGGCTACACCTTC.

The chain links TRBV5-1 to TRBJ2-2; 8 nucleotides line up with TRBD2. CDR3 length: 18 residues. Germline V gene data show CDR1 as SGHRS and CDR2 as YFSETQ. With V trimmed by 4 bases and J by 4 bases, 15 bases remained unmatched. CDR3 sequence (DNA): TGCGCCAGCAGCCGCCAACTCCAGGCGGGGGGAGCCACCGGGGAGCTGTTTTTT. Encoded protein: CASSRQLQAGGATGELFF.

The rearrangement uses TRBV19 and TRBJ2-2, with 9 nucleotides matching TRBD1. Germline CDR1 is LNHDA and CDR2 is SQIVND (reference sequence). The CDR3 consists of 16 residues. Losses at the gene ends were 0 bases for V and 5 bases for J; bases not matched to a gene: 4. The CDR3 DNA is TGTGCCAGTAGTATAGATGGGACAGGGCTTACCGGGGAGCTGTTTTTT. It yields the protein CASSIDGTGLTGELFF.

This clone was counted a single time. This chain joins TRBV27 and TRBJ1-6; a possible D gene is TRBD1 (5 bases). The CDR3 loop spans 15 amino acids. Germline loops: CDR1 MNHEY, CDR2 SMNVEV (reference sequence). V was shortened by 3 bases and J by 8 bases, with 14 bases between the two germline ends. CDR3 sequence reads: CASSFRDAGYSPLHF. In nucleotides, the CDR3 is TGTGCCAGCAGTTTTAGGGATGCAGGGTATTCACCCCTCCACTTT.

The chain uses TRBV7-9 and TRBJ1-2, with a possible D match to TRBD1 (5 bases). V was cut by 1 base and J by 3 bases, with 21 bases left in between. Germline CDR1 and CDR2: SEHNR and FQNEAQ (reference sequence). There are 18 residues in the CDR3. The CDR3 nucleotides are TGTGCCAGCAGCTTAGGATCGGTCGGAAGGGGCCGTGACTATGGCTACACCTTC. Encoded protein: CASSLGSVGRGRDYGYTF.

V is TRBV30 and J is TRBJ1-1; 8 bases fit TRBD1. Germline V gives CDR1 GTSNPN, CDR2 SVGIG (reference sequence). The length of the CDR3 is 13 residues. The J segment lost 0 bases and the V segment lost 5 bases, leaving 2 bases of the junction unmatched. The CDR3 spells CAWYRGMNTEAFF. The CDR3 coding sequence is TGTGCCTGGTACAGGGGGATGAACACTGAAGCTTTCTTT.

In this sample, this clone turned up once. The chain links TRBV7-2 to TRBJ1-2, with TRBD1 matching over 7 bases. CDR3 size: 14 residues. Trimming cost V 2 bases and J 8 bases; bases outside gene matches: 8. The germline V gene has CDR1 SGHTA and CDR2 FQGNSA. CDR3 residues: CASSLLQGIEGYTF. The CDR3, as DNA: TGTGCCAGCAGCTTACTACAGGGGATCGAGGGCTACACCTTC. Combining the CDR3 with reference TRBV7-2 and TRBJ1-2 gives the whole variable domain GAGVSQSPSNKVTEKGKDVELRCDPISGHTALYWYRQSLGQGLEFLIYFQGNSAPDKSGLPSDRFSAERTGGSVSTLTIQRTQQEDSAVYLCASSLLQGIEGYTFGSGTRLTVV.